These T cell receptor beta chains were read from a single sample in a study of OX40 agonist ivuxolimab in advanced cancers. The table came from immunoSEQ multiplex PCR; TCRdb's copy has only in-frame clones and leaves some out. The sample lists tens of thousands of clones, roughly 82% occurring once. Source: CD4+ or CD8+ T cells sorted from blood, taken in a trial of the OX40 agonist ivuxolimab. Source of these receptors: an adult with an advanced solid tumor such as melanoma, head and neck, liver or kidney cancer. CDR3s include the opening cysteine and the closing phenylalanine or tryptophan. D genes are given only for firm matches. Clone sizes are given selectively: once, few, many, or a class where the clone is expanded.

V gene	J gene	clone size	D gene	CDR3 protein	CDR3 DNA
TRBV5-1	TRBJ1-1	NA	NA	CASGRTGLNTEAFF	TGCGCCAGCGGCAGAACAGGGCTAAACACTGAAGCTTTCTTT
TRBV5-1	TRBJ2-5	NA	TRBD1	CASSLGQGGETQYF	TGCGCCAGCAGCTTGGGACAGGGCGGAGAGACCCAGTACTTC
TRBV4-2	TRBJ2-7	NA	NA	CASSQEGGEQYF	TGTGCCAGCAGCCAAGAAGGGGGGGAGCAGTACTTC
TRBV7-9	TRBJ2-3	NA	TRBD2	CASSLREGGSDTQYF	TGTGCCAGCAGCCTCCGGGAGGGGGGTTCGGATACGCAGTATTTT
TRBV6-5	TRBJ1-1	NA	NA	CASRQGQNTEAFF	TGTGCCAGCAGGCAAGGACAGAACACTGAAGCTTTCTTT
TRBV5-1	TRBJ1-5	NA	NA	CASSLWSNQPQHF	TGCGCCAGCAGCTTGTGGTCAAATCAGCCCCAGCATTTT
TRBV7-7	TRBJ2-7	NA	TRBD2	CASSSGTSGGDEQYF	TGTGCTAGCAGCTCTGGGACTAGCGGGGGGGACGAGCAGTACTTC
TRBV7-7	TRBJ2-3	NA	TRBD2	CASSLGLAGGDTQYF	TGTGCCAGCAGCTTAGGACTAGCCGGGGGAGATACGCAGTATTTT
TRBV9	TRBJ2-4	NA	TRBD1	CASSVGTGRDIQYF	TGTGCCAGCAGCGTAGGGACAGGGCGGGACATTCAGTACTTC
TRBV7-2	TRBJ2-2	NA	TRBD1	CASSTMTGWTGELFF	TGTGCCAGCAGCACAATGACAGGGTGGACCGGGGAGCTGTTTTTT
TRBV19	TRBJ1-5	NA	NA	CASSQQGQPQHF	TGTGCCAGTAGCCAACAGGGCCAGCCCCAGCATTTT
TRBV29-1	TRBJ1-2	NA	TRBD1	CSVGNTGGITLYGYTF	TGCAGCGTTGGGAATACAGGGGGCATTACCCTCTATGGCTACACCTTC
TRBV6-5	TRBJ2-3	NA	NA	CASSVGFTDTQYF	TGTGCCAGCAGCGTCGGATTCACAGATACGCAGTATTTT
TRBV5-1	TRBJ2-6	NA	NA	CASSLVPPGSASGANVLTF	TGCGCCAGCAGCTTGGTCCCGCCGGGAAGTGCCTCTGGGGCCAACGTCCTGACTTTC
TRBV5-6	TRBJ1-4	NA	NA	CASSLIGTNEKLFF	TGTGCCAGCAGCCTAATCGGAACTAATGAAAAACTGTTTTTT
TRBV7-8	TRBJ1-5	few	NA	CASSLYGLRMSSQPQHF	TGTGCCAGCAGCTTATACGGGCTCCGGATGTCTAGTCAGCCCCAGCATTTT
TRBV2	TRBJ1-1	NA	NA	CASTPTTVNTEAFF	TGTGCCAGCACGCCGACCACCGTGAACACTGAAGCTTTCTTT
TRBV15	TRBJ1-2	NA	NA	CATSIGRNYGYTF	TGTGCCACCAGCATCGGGCGGAACTATGGCTACACCTTC
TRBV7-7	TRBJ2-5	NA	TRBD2	CASSLTSGAWETQYF	TGTGCTAGCAGCCTAACCAGCGGGGCCTGGGAGACCCAGTACTTC
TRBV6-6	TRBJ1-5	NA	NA	CASSPWGGDSNQPQHF	TGTGCCAGCAGTCCATGGGGCGGTGATAGCAATCAGCCCCAGCATTTT